The 17 T cell receptor beta chains below were found in one sample sequenced in a study of CD8 T cells in ankylosing spondylitis. TCRdb redid the calling of the 5' RACE reads with MiXCR, one entry per CDR3 protein. The top ten hold 16% of the sample, which has roughly 190,000 distinct CDR3 sequences, 9.5% to 15% seen once. Sequenced input: blood, either unsorted or a sorted T cell fraction (not recorded which). The origin of the receptors is a male donor with ankylosing spondylitis or in good health (not recorded which).

The table lists this clonotype with a few counts. This chain uses TRBV12-3 or TRBV12-4 with TRBJ2-1, with 7 bases identical to TRBD1. The V gene end was trimmed by 6 bases and the J gene end by 4 bases; junction bases not matched to a gene: 9. The CDR3 is 15 residues long. The CDR3 here is CASSPIDRAYNEQFF. CDR3 DNA: TGTGCCAGCAGCCCAATCGACAGGGCTTACAATGAGCAGTTCTTC.

The chain links TRBV6-1 to TRBJ1-2; the D gene is possibly TRBD1 (5 bases). The V end was cut by 10 bases, the J end by 1 base, with 22 bases between. Germline V gene data show CDR1 as MNHNS and CDR2 as SASEGT. The CDR3 has 16 residues. CDR3 sequence: CANKALTATLNYGYTF. Written as DNA, the CDR3 is TGTGCCAACAAAGCTTTGACAGCCACCCTTAACTATGGCTACACCTTC.

Of note for this clonotype: At one boundary the junction diverges from the germline segment, which might be a read error. The chain combines TRBV25-1 with TRBJ2-3; D not resolved. Germline values: CDR1 MGHDK, CDR2 SYGVNS. The CDR3 runs 16 residues. The CDR3: CASSGLRSIYTDKQYF. The CDR3 region has the DNA TGTGCCAGCAGTGGATTGAGGAGTATCTACACAGATAAGCAGTATTTT.

This clonotype occurred a few times. The genes are TRBV27 and TRBJ1-4, with 7 bases lining up with TRBD1. The germline V gene encodes CDR1 MNHEY and CDR2 SMNVEV (reference sequence). This CDR3 region has 15 residues. V was clipped by 5 bases and J by 5 bases; unmatched bases: 8. CDR3 nucleotide sequence: TGTGCCAGCAGTAACAGACAGGGCCCGAATGAAAAACTGTTTTTT. Translation gives CASSNRQGPNEKLFF.

This clonotype was detected only a few times. The chain uses TRBV27 and TRBJ2-7; 7 nucleotides line up with TRBD2. The germline V gene has CDR1 MNHEY and CDR2 SMNVEV (reference sequence). The CDR3 totals 13 residues. Trimming at V came to 10 bases and at J to 4 bases, leaving 10 bases not matched to a gene. In DNA form, the CDR3 reads TGTGCCACCGCGCTCGGGGGGTGGTACGAGCAGTACTTC. This encodes CATALGGWYEQYF.

V gene TRBV3-1 combines with J gene TRBJ2-1; tentative D call: TRBD2 (5 bases). Germline V gene sequence: CDR1 LGHDT, CDR2 YNNKEL (reference sequence). The CDR3 totals 16 residues. Trimming stripped 1 base from V and 2 bases from J, with 12 bases between. The CDR3 loop is CASSQVAGRAYNEQFF. The CDR3 DNA follows: TGTGCCAGCAGCCAAGTTGCGGGCCGGGCCTACAATGAGCAGTTCTTC.

This clonotype was picked up a small number of times. The genes are TRBV7-2 and TRBJ2-1; 7 positions match TRBD1. Per the germline V gene, CDR1 is SGHTA and CDR2 is FQGNSA. The CDR3 contains 17 residues. The V segment lost 4 bases and the J segment 5 bases; nucleotides outside the gene matches: 14. The CDR3 reads CASSSEKTGAPHNEQFF. In DNA form, the CDR3 reads TGTGCCAGCAGCTCGGAAAAAACAGGGGCCCCCCACAATGAGCAGTTCTTC.

This clonotype appeared many times. This chain connects TRBV5-1 to TRBJ1-5; D remains ambiguous. The V end was cut by 0 bases, the J end by 2 bases, with 9 bases between. Germline-derived CDR1 and CDR2 are SGHRS and YFSETQ. The CDR3 loop spans 15 amino acids. The CDR3 DNA reads as TGCGCCAGCAGCTTGGGCGAAGAGGGCAATCAGCCCCAGCATTTT. Its translation: CASSLGEEGNQPQHF.

The J gene is TRBJ2-5, the V gene TRBV5-1, with D possibly TRBD1 on 5 matching bases. V dropped 1 base and J dropped 2 bases, with 12 bases sitting between them. Germline CDR1 SGHRS, CDR2 YFSETQ. CDR3 size: 15 residues. Here the CDR3 reads CASSLKGKPQETQYF. The CDR3 DNA follows: TGCGCCAGCAGCTTGAAGGGGAAACCGCAAGAGACCCAGTACTTC.

This clonotype turned up a few times. The gene calls are TRBV6-4 and TRBJ2-3; 9 bases align to TRBD2. Germline V CDR1 and CDR2: MRHNA, SNTAGT. This CDR3 contains 14 residues. Losses at the gene ends were 6 bases for V and 0 bases for J; bases not matched to a gene: 1. The CDR3 region is CASSGTSSTDTQYF. The CDR3 region has the DNA TGTGCCAGCAGCGGGACTAGCAGCACAGATACGCAGTATTTT.

The J gene is TRBJ2-7, the V gene TRBV7-9, with D unclear. V shed 5 bases and J shed 5 bases, with 10 bases lying between them. Germline V gene sequence: CDR1 SEHNR, CDR2 FQNEAQ (reference sequence). This CDR3 spans 12 amino acids. CDR3 coding DNA: TGTGCCAGCAGCCCTGGCCTTAACGAGCAGTACTTC. It specifies CASSPGLNEQYF.

The rearrangement joins TRBV12-3 or TRBV12-4 to TRBJ2-5; the D gene is possibly TRBD2 (5 bases). V was shortened by 3 bases and J by 2 bases, with 13 bases between the two germline ends. The CDR3 has 15 residues. CDR3 region: CASSFPRLKQETQYF. The CDR3 DNA follows: TGTGCCAGCAGTTTCCCCCGACTAAAACAAGAGACCCAGTACTTC.

In its sample, this clonotype was seen a few times. The chain recombines TRBV9 with TRBJ2-7; tentative D call: TRBD2 (6 bases). Germline V CDR1 and CDR2: SGDLS, YYNGEE. The CDR3 covers 16 residues. V lost 4 bases, J lost 6 bases, and 23 bases lay in between. The CDR3 DNA reads as TGTGCCAGCAGCCCAGACTCATATTCGGGGGTTTTCGAGCAGTACTTC. Translating it yields CASSPDSYSGVFEQYF.

V usage is TRBV4-1 and J usage is TRBJ1-2, with 7 positions matching TRBD1. This CDR3 region has 14 residues. The ends lost 4 bases at V and 4 bases at J; junction bases unmatched: 6. CDR1 and CDR2 from the germline V gene are MGHRA and YSYEKL. The chain's CDR3 is CASSRGTDVYGYTF. CDR3 DNA sequence: TGCGCCAGCAGCCGGGGGACAGATGTCTATGGCTACACCTTC.

The rearrangement uses TRBV7-2 and TRBJ1-3; no clear D gene. Germline V CDR1 and CDR2: SGHTA, FQGNSA. The CDR3 contains 16 residues. Trimming pared 0 bases from V and 4 bases from J, leaving 13 bases between. CDR3 sequence reads: CASSLALASAGNTIYF. The CDR3 DNA reads as TGTGCCAGCAGCTTAGCGCTGGCATCCGCAGGAAACACCATATATTTT.

In this sample, this clonotype turned up a few times. The J gene is TRBJ2-1, the V gene TRBV4-2, with 10 bases matching TRBD2. This CDR3 contains 17 residues. Germline CDR1 is LGHNA and CDR2 is YNFKEQ. Trimming removed 1 base from V and 1 base from J; junction bases left unmatched: 4. CDR3 protein: CASSQGAGGVSYNEQFF. In DNA, the CDR3 is TGTGCCAGCAGCCAAGGAGCGGGAGGGGTTTCCTACAATGAGCAGTTCTTC.

The chain carries TRBV7-7 and TRBJ2-7, with D hard to call. This CDR3 has 13 residues. Germline CDR1 and CDR2: SSHAT and FNYEAQ (reference sequence). The V and J ends lost 5 bases and 3 bases respectively, with 11 bases between them. The CDR3 DNA sequence: TGTGCCAGCAGCCGCGACACGGACTACGAGCAGTACTTC. Translating it yields CASSRDTDYEQYF.